This entry describes one TCR beta chain. In the original analysis: It was from reference gene primer amplification that nucleated cell counts were estimated. Clones were read by immunoSEQ multiplex PCR, and TCRdb kept only the in-frame ones, dropping some. V and J calls plus clone size are reproduced from that table; the DNA served to infer D and trimming. The table has approximately 150,000 clones, roughly 80% seen once. The data stem from a study of blood T cell repertoires in COVID-19. About the research overall: The origin of the acute and convalescent COVID-19 samples was the United States, Italy and Spain. In each case, the material was cDNA or gDNA derived from T cells, B-cell-depleted T cells, or PBMCs.

The V end lost 9 bases, the J end lost 4 bases, and 12 bases lay between the germline ends. The germline gives CDR1 MNHEY, CDR2 SMNVEV (reference sequence). There are 12 residues in the CDR3. What was sequenced was peripheral blood. The chain joins TRBV27 to TRBJ2-5; tentatively, D is TRBD2 (6 bases). This receptor was identified in a man aged 50 to 59 with active or convalescent COVID-19. As DNA, the CDR3 is TGTGCCAGTTGCAGAGCGGGAGAGACCCAGTACTTC. Its translation: CASCRAGETQYF.